These 25 T cell receptor beta chains share one sample of origin, sequenced in a study of CD8+CD57+ T cells in acquired aplastic anemia. Genomic DNA provided the template from which TCR beta VDJ and CDR3 profiles were obtained. TCRdb analysed the reads with MiXCR anew, one entry per CDR3 protein. The sample records 150,000 to 200,000 distinct CDR3 sequences, less than 50% being singletons. The patients chosen for sequencing had shown expansion of CD8+CD57+ cells (detected by flow cytometry). The sequenced sample consisted of sorted CD4+, CD8+, or CD8+CD57+ T cells (not recorded which) from PBMCs. The origin of the receptors is a human donor with aplastic anemia.

This clonotype was seen a few times. The V gene is TRBV7-2, the J gene TRBJ2-7; no definite D call. Germline loops: CDR1 SGHTA, CDR2 FQGNSA. Trimming removed 7 bases from V and 2 bases from J, with 9 bases in between. The CDR3 contains 12 residues. This CDR3 is CASNAAAYEQYF. The CDR3 DNA reads as TGTGCCAGCAACGCAGCCGCCTACGAGCAGTACTTC.

To note about this clonotype: This may stem from a read error, because a much larger clone lies one nucleotide away. The CDR3 sequence is CASSYREVYEQYF. The CDR3 nucleotides are TGTGCCAGCAGTTACAGGGAGGTTTACGAGCAGTACTTC. The gene calls are TRBV6-2 or TRBV6-3 and TRBJ2-7; weak D call: TRBD2 (6 bases). This CDR3 is 13 amino acids long. With 2 bases removed from V and 4 bases from J, the gap between germline ends came to 9 bases. In germline, CDR1 is MNHEY, CDR2 SVGEGT.

As regards this clonotype: The final CDR3 position lacks the conserved phenylalanine or tryptophan, pointing to a likely read error. The rearrangement joins TRBV15 to TRBJ2-1; 10 nucleotides match TRBD1. Germline assignment: CDR1 LNHNV and CDR2 YYDKDF (reference sequence). This CDR3 spans 15 amino acids. V shed 5 bases, J shed 8 bases, and the junction held 9 bases outside the gene matches. The CDR3, as DNA: TGTGCCACCAGCTCCCGGGACAGGGGAGGAGATGAGCAGTTCCTC. Protein sequence: CATSSRDRGGDEQFL.

Worth noting for this clonotype: Just one base apart from a much larger clone, this may be a read error. CDR3 region: CASNPAGTGKNEQFF. Written as DNA, the CDR3 is TGTGCCAGCAATCCCGCCGGGACAGGGAAGAATGAGCAGTTCTTC. The chain employs TRBV11-1 and TRBJ2-1; 9 bases agree with TRBD1. Germline loops: CDR1 SGHAT, CDR2 FQDESV (reference sequence). With V trimmed by 7 bases and J by 7 bases, 11 bases remained unmatched. There are 15 residues in the CDR3.

This clonotype was counted at least ten times. The chain uses TRBV7-8 and TRBJ1-2; D call uncertain. V lost 2 bases, J lost 4 bases, and 11 bases lay in between. There are 14 residues in the CDR3. CDR1 is SGHVS, CDR2 FQNEAQ, per germline. The CDR3 spells CASSLTRSTYGYTF. The DNA for the CDR3 is TGTGCCAGCAGCTTAACCCGATCGACCTATGGCTACACCTTC.

The CDR3 sequence: CAWSRRGTEQFF. The CDR3 bases are TGTGCCTGGAGTCGGAGGGGCACTGAGCAGTTCTTC. V usage is TRBV30 and J usage is TRBJ2-1; possible D gene TRBD2, 6 bases. There are 12 residues in the CDR3. The V gene lost 2 bases and the J gene lost 9 bases, with 11 bases spanning the gap. CDR1 and CDR2 from the germline V gene are GTSNPN and SVGIG (reference sequence).

This clonotype was seen ten or more times. One end of the junction fails to match germline, which may point to a read error. This chain's CDR3 is CASSLGQKNTEAFF. The DNA for the CDR3 is TGTGCCAGCAGCTTAGGGCAGAAGAACACTGAAGCTTTCTTT. The V and J genes are TRBV12-3 or TRBV12-4 and TRBJ1-1, with D uncertain. CDR3 length equals 14 residues.

The sample holds many counts of this clonotype. The chain carries TRBV2 and TRBJ1-1; D not resolved. The CDR3 is 14 residues long. The V and J ends lost 4 bases and 0 bases respectively, with 9 bases between them. In germline, CDR1 is SNHLY, CDR2 FYNNEI. CDR3 residues: CASSVIQMNTEAFF. In DNA form, the CDR3 reads TGTGCCAGCAGTGTTATACAGATGAACACTGAAGCTTTCTTT.

This clonotype occurred many times. V usage is TRBV12-3 or TRBV12-4 and J usage is TRBJ2-5; 9 bases align to TRBD1. The CDR3 runs to 14 residues. The ends lost 7 bases at V and 4 bases at J; junction bases unmatched: 7. The CDR3 nucleotides are TGTGCCAGCAATCACAGGGGGCTTGGAGAGACCCAGTACTTC. It codes for CASNHRGLGETQYF.

The chain has TRBV30 and TRBJ1-2; 9 bases are a match to TRBD1. The CDR3 length is 14 residues. V lost 4 bases and J lost 6; bases outside the gene matches: 9. CDR1 is GTSNPN and CDR2 is SVGIG in the germline V gene (reference sequence). DNA of the CDR3: TGTGCCTGGACCGCGGACAGGGGAGACCATGGCTACACCTTC. It specifies CAWTADRGDHGYTF.

The V gene is TRBV15, the J gene TRBJ2-5; TRBD1 matches at 11 bases. Germline V gives CDR1 LNHNV, CDR2 YYDKDF (reference sequence). The CDR3 loop spans 16 amino acids. With V trimmed by 5 bases and J by 1 base, 6 bases remained unmatched. CDR3 bases: TGTGCCACCAGCGGATGGGGACAGGGGGGCCAAGAGACCCAGTACTTC. Residues: CATSGWGQGGQETQYF.

The CDR3 bases are TGTGCCACCAGTGCGGGGACAGGGGATGTGGTGACTGAAGCTTTCTTT. It yields the protein CATSAGTGDVVTEAFF. This chain links TRBV24-1 with TRBJ1-1; 10 bases match TRBD1. The V segment lost 5 bases and the J segment 5 bases; nucleotides outside the gene matches: 10. Germline assignment: CDR1 KGHDR and CDR2 SFDVKD. The CDR3 spans 16 residues.

This clonotype was counted ten times or more. The chain carries TRBV29-1 and TRBJ2-1, with D possibly being TRBD1 (6 bases). With 8 bases removed from V and 8 bases from J, the gap between germline ends came to 13 bases. The CDR3 length is 11 residues. CDR1 is SQVTM, CDR2 ANQGSEA, per germline. The chain's CDR3 is CSSNRVHEQFF. In DNA form, the CDR3 reads TGCAGCTCGAACAGGGTTCATGAGCAGTTCTTC.

The chain joins TRBV19 to TRBJ2-2; weak D call: TRBD2 (5 bases). This CDR3 is 17 amino acids long. Germline CDR1 LNHDA, CDR2 SQIVND (reference sequence). V was shortened by 4 bases and J by 7 bases, with 22 bases between the two germline ends. The CDR3 DNA is TGTGCCAGTAGTACACTCTCATGGACTGGCGTCAGCGGGGAGCTGTTTTTT. This codes for CASSTLSWTGVSGELFF. Full variable domain (outside the CDR3, taken from reference TRBV19 and TRBJ2-2): DGGITQSPKYLFRKEGQNVTLSCEQNLNHDAMYWYRQDPGQGLRLIYYSQIVNDFQKGDIAEGYSVSREKKESFPLTVTSAQKNPTAFYLCASSTLSWTGVSGELFFGEGSRLTVL.

As concerns this clonotype: A read error may be the cause here, since a much bigger clone is one base away. V gene TRBV5-6 combines with J gene TRBJ1-1; D may be TRBD1 (6 bases). The CDR3 covers 17 residues. Germline V CDR1 and CDR2: SGHDT, YYEEEE. V was trimmed by 3 bases and J by 4 bases, leaving 22 bases between them. The DNA for the CDR3 is TGTGCCAGCAGCTCGAGAATACAGGGATCGATTGGCACTGAAGCTTTCTTT. This gives the protein CASSSRIQGSIGTEAFF.

The sample holds many counts of this clonotype. This sequence joins TRBV7-2 and TRBJ2-7; 11 nucleotides match TRBD2. Germline V gene data show CDR1 as SGHTA and CDR2 as FQGNSA. The CDR3 is 16 residues long. The junction had 4 bases not matched to a gene; V was cut back by 0 bases and J by 3 bases. This CDR3 is CASSLATSGGSYEQYF. Here the CDR3 DNA reads TGTGCCAGCAGCTTAGCAACTAGCGGGGGAAGCTACGAGCAGTACTTC.

This clonotype was observed at least ten times. The J gene is TRBJ1-4, the V gene TRBV25-1; possible D gene TRBD1, 6 bases. Trimming left V 5 bases short and J 8 bases short, with 18 bases between. There are 15 residues in the CDR3. In germline, CDR1 is MGHDK, CDR2 SYGVNS. In DNA, the CDR3 is TGTGCCAGCAGTCTTTCGACAGGTTTTGTGGAAAAACTGTTTTTT. This translates into CASSLSTGFVEKLFF.

This clonotype was recorded only once. The rearrangement uses TRBV19 and TRBJ1-5; D ambiguous. The CDR3 length is 13 residues. The V gene lost 5 bases and the J gene lost 8 bases, with 13 bases spanning the gap. Germline loops: CDR1 LNHDA, CDR2 SQIVND (reference sequence). The DNA for the CDR3 is TGTGCCAGTAGTGGGTCCCTTTGGAAGCCCCAGCATTTT. Translated: CASSGSLWKPQHF.

This clonotype has only a few counts. The chain combines TRBV30 with TRBJ1-2, with 7 bases fitting TRBD1. Trimming cost V 5 bases and J 8 bases; bases outside gene matches: 8. The CDR3 is 12 amino acids. Germline V gene lookup returns CDR1 GTSNPN and CDR2 SVGIG (reference sequence). CDR3 DNA sequence: TGTGCCTGGCAGGGGGGGTTTGAAGGCTACACCTTC. Residues: CAWQGGFEGYTF. Full variable domain (rest looked up from reference TRBV30 and TRBJ1-2): SQTIHQWPATLVQPVGSPLSLECTVEGTSNPNLYWYRQAAGRGLQLLFYSVGIGQISSEVPQNLSASRPQDRQFILSSKKLLLSDSGFYLCAWQGGFEGYTFGSGTRLTVV.

A single count supports this clonotype. This chain uses TRBV25-1 with TRBJ2-6; the D gene is possibly TRBD1 (6 bases). The CDR3 is 16 residues long. V shed 4 bases and J shed 1 base, with 11 bases lying between them. Germline CDR1 reads MGHDK; CDR2 reads SYGVNS. CDR3 in amino acids: CASSGGGLSGANVLTF. DNA of the CDR3: TGTGCCAGCAGTGGAGGGGGTTTGTCTGGGGCCAACGTCCTGACTTTC.

This clonotype was recorded only once. CDR3 loop: CATTTGATYGNTIYF. CDR3 coding DNA: TGTGCCACCACAACAGGTGCAACGTATGGAAACACCATATATTTT. The chain recombines TRBV15 with TRBJ1-3, with D possibly being TRBD1 (5 bases). Germline V gene data show CDR1 as LNHNV and CDR2 as YYDKDF (reference sequence). The CDR3 is 15 residues long. V was pared by 7 bases and J by 3 bases, with 16 bases between.

This rearrangement joins TRBV7-3 to TRBJ2-7; 10 nucleotides line up with TRBD2. V was pared by 5 bases and J by 4 bases, with 5 bases of the junction left unmatched. This CDR3 has 14 amino acids. Germline lookup yields CDR1 SGHTA and CDR2 FQGTGA. The CDR3: CASSILAGAYEQYV. The CDR3 nucleotides read TGTGCCAGCAGCATCCTAGCGGGAGCGTACGAGCAGTACGTC.

This clonotype was observed many times. The genes are TRBV19 and TRBJ1-5; a weak D match, TRBD1 (6 bases). Trimming stripped 5 bases from V and 2 bases from J, with 13 bases between. CDR1 is LNHDA, CDR2 SQIVND, per germline (reference sequence). The CDR3 consists of 15 residues. The CDR3 loop is CASSPQGRGNQPQHF. The DNA for the CDR3 is TGTGCCAGTAGTCCCCAGGGGAGAGGCAATCAGCCCCAGCATTTT.

This clonotype has more than one count but fewer than ten. V usage is TRBV7-6 and J usage is TRBJ1-1; D gene unclear. Per the germline V gene, CDR1 is SGHVS and CDR2 is FNYEAQ. This CDR3 contains 12 residues. V was pared by 6 bases and J by 0 bases, with 5 bases between. The DNA of the CDR3 is TGTGCCAGCAGTAATCTGAACACTGAAGCTTTCTTT. Protein sequence: CASSNLNTEAFF.

On this clonotype itself: This may arise from a read error, as a much more abundant clone is one base away. The V and J genes are TRBV14 and TRBJ2-1; TRBD1 is a possible D gene (6 bases). Germline V gene sequence: CDR1 SGHDN, CDR2 FVKESK. Between the trimmed V and J ends, which lost 8 bases and 8 bases, there was a span of 22 bases. The CDR3 runs to 15 residues. In DNA form, the CDR3 reads TGTGCCAGCGGCCTAAGGGACCCAGGGGCTGATGAGCAGTTCTTC. Translating gives CASGLRDPGADEQFF.